This TCR beta chain was identified during a study of vaccination effects on CD4 cells after COVID-19 (dated by TCRdb to the early 2020s). As for the study more broadly: The ViraFEST assay stimulated PBMC with viral peptide pools and then used TCR sequencing to identify antigen-specific CD4+ T cell clonotypes by expansion. Each participant got two doses of an mRNA SARS-CoV-2 vaccine, either BNT162b2 or mRNA-1273. Over 1.5 million PBMC per well were cultured with approximately 10 ug/ml peptides in IMDM containing 5% human AB serum, about 9.7 IU/ml IL-2 and gentamicin. SARS-CoV-2 spike-specific CD4+ TCR repertoires from before and after mRNA vaccination were compared in COVID-19 convalescent patients and in infection-naive vaccine recipients. A total of 10 COVID-19 convalescent patients and a handful of SARS-CoV-2-naive healthy vaccine recipients were included in the full study. Cultures from other donors in the study were sequenced with the Oncomine TCR Beta short-read assay on an Illumina iSeq 100. What the research found in general, with its limitations: In healthy vaccine recipients, vaccine-induced clones were almost all SARS-CoV-2 mono-reactive, with only 1 of 255 cross-reactive with common cold coronaviruses. Marked clonal contraction was observed in both infection-induced and vaccine-induced clones at late post-vaccination timepoints, consistent with waning T cell responses. Only a small number of convalescent patients were included, and no early post-infection timepoints were available, which limited the study.

After 10 to 11 days of culture, CD4+ T cells were isolated with the EasySep CD4+ T cell isolation kit. Negative nucleocapsid antibody results before and after vaccination confirmed that the healthy vaccine recipients had no prior SARS-CoV-2 infection. Half of the culture medium was replaced with fresh IL-2-containing medium on days 3 and 7. Unless noted otherwise, every peptide stimulation condition was grown in triplicate wells. Using Ficoll-Paque Plus gradient centrifugation, PBMC were separated from whole blood and then either used fresh or cryopreserved at -140C. The QIAamp micro DNA kit was used to extract genomic DNA from the cultured CD4+ T cells. Spanning cysteine to phenylalanine, the CDR3 consists of 17 amino acids. Just CDR3 DNA is preserved here, 51 bases in frame from base 1. The trim is 10 bases for V and 4 bases for J, with a gap of 28 bases between the germline ends. CDR1 and CDR2 are drawn from the germline V gene (reference sequence): LNHDA, SQIVND.

The library was built by means of the immunoSEQ multiplex PCR assay. DNA from the cultured and isolated CD4+ T cells underwent TCR beta CDR3 sequencing. From the authors' description of their analysis: Non-productive TCR sequences were discarded, and reads were trimmed to the CDR3 region, with only CDR3s of 7 or more amino acids retained. Antigen-specific clonotypes were identified using the MANAFEST web app by comparison of expansion in peptide wells against reference cultures. For clones to be considered positive, expansion at FDR<0.05 versus reference and all other wells, an odds ratio above 5, and a frequency above 0.1% in two replicate wells were required. Cross-reactive clonotypes were defined as significantly expanded in SARS-CoV-2 spike wells and in at least one common cold coronavirus spike condition. Levenshtein distance calculated with the stringdist R package was used to assess CDR3 similarity, and unrooted trees were constructed with ape in R 3.6.1. This immuneACCESS table, as held by TCRdb, lists in-frame sequences with V and J called but not all clones. Of the missing ones, under half trace to an unresolved V gene in checked studies; the others have no known cause. The D gene and trimming were derived from the DNA, and the V and J assignments and clone size from that table. Recorded for this sample are more than 35,000 clones; 65% to 70% of them occurred a single time. 4% to 4.5% of the sample is in the top ten clones.

This clone is a singleton in its sample. Its antigen is currently not known. Per-nucleotide qualities are absent, and no much larger clonotype sits a single base away. The sequencing here drew on CD4+ T cells from PBMCs cultured without peptide, taken before COVID-19 vaccination. This sequence was found in a human donor who received a COVID-19 vaccine. This chain joins TRBV19 to TRBJ1-2; no D segment can be confidently identified. For the CDR3, the sequence is CANTNPHGQAQLYGYTF. The bases are TGTGCCAACACAAACCCCCACGGGCAGGCCCAGCTCTATGGCTACACCTTC.